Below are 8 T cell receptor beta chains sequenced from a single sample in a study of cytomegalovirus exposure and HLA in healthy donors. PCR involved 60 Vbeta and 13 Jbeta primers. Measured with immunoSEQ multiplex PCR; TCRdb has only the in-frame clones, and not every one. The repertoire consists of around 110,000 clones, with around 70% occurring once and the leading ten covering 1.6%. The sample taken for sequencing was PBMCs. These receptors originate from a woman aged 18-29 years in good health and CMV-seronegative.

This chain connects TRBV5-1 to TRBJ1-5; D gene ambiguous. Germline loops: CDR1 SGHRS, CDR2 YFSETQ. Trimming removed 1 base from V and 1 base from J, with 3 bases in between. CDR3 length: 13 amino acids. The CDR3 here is CASSLQSNQPQHF. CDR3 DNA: TGCGCCAGCAGCTTGCAGAGCAATCAGCCCCAGCATTTT.

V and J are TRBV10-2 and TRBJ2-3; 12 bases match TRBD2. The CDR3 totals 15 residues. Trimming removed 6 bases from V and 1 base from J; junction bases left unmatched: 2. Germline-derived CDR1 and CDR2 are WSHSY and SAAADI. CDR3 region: CASSRLAGGTDTQYF. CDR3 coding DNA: TGCGCCAGCAGCCGACTAGCGGGGGGCACAGATACGCAGTATTTT.

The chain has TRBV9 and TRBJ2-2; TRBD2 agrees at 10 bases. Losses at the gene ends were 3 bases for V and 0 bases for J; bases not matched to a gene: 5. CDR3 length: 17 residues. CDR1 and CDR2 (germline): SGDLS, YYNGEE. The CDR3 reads CASSASGGSANTGELFF. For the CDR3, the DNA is TGTGCCAGCAGCGCTAGCGGGGGATCAGCGAACACCGGGGAGCTGTTTTTT.

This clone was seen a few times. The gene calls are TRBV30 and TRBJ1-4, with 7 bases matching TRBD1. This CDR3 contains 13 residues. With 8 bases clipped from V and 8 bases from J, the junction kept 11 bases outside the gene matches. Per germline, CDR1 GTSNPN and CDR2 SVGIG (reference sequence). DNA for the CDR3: TGTGCCGGATCCGACAGGGCCTGGGAAAAACTGTTTTTT. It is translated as CAGSDRAWEKLFF.

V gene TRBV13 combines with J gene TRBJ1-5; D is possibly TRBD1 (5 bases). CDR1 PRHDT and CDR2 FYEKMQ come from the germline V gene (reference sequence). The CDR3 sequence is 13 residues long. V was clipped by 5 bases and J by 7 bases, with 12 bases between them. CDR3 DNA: TGTGCCAGCAGCCCCCAGGGTGGGCAGCCCCAGCATTTT. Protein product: CASSPQGGQPQHF.

CDR3 DNA: TGTGCCAGCGGAAAAAGTAACAGGGACGAGCAGTACTTC. Amino acids: CASGKSNRDEQYF. The chain links TRBV28 to TRBJ2-7; a possible D gene is TRBD1 (6 bases). This CDR3 contains 13 residues. V lost 8 bases, J lost 5 bases, and 16 bases lay in between. Germline values: CDR1 MDHEN, CDR2 SYDVKM.

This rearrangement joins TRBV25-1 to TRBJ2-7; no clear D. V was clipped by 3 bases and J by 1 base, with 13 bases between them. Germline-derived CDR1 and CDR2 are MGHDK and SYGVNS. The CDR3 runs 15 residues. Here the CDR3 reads CASSDNSASSYEQYF. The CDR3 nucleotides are TGTGCCAGCAGTGATAACTCCGCTAGTTCCTACGAGCAGTACTTC.

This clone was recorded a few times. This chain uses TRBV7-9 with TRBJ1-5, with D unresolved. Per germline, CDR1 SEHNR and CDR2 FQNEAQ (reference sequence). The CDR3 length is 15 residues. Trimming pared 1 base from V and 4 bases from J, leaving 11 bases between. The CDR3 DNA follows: TGTGCCAGCAGCTTAGGTGGCAGCGGAAATCAGCCCCAGCATTTT. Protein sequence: CASSLGGSGNQPQHF.